The 9 T cell receptor beta chains in this list originate from one sample, sequenced in a study of T cell responses to AZD1222 COVID-19 vaccine. Sequencing was performed with immunoSEQ multiplex PCR; in TCRdb, only in-frame clones are kept and a portion is missing. The sample gives roughly 80,000 clones, approximately 89% of which show up once; roughly 8% is in the top ten. The sample here was peripheral blood, taken 28 days after the second AZD1222 dose. The source is an adult who received the AZD1222 COVID-19 vaccine.

The V and J genes are TRBV6-1 and TRBJ2-1, with TRBD2 matching over 10 bases. The germline V gene encodes CDR1 MNHNS and CDR2 SASEGT. Trimming at V came to 4 bases and at J to 4 bases, leaving 10 bases not matched to a gene. The CDR3 consists of 17 residues. The CDR3 nucleotides read TGTGCCAGCAGTGCCTCCTCACTAGCGGGGATATACAATGAGCAGTTCTTC. Amino acids: CASSASSLAGIYNEQFF.

The J gene is TRBJ2-1, the V gene TRBV9; 9 bases align to TRBD2. CDR1 is SGDLS and CDR2 is YYNGEE in the germline V gene. Losses at the gene ends were 0 bases for V and 8 bases for J; bases not matched to a gene: 9. The CDR3 contains 16 residues. CDR3 in DNA: TGTGCCAGCAGCGTAGAGTTTAGCGGGAGTGGGGATGAGCAGTTCTTC. This sequence encodes CASSVEFSGSGDEQFF.

This clone was counted once. V and J are TRBV28 and TRBJ1-2; weak D call: TRBD1 (6 bases). Germline CDR1 is MDHEN and CDR2 is SYDVKM. The CDR3 spans 12 residues. V was cut by 5 bases and J by 4 bases, with 8 bases left in between. The DNA of the CDR3 is TGTGCCAGCAGTCAACAGGGCTATGGCTACACCTTC. Its translation: CASSQQGYGYTF.

The V gene is TRBV2, the J gene TRBJ1-4; TRBD1 matches 7 bases. Germline V gene lookup returns CDR1 SNHLY and CDR2 FYNNEI. The CDR3 is 15 residues long. V was pared by 5 bases and J by 7 bases, with 10 bases of the junction left unmatched. CDR3 DNA sequence: TGTGCCAGCAGTACCAACAGGGGAGCCAGTGAAAAACTGTTTTTT. Residues: CASSTNRGASEKLFF. The full variable domain, rest sourced from reference TRBV2 and TRBJ1-4, is EPEVTQTPSHQVTQMGQEVILRCVPISNHLYFYWYRQILGQKVEFLVSFYNNEISEKSEIFDDQFSVERPDGSNFTLKIRSTKLEDSAMYFCASSTNRGASEKLFFGSGTQLSVL.

The chain couples TRBV7-9 to TRBJ1-1, with a tentative D call TRBD1 (5 bases). In germline, CDR1 is SEHNR, CDR2 FQNEAQ (reference sequence). The V gene lost 8 bases and the J gene lost 2 bases, with 18 bases spanning the gap. The CDR3 sequence is 15 residues long. The CDR3 loop reads CASLNMGRANTEAFF. CDR3 nucleotides: TGTGCCAGCCTTAATATGGGCAGGGCTAACACTGAAGCTTTCTTT.

The genes are TRBV6-5 and TRBJ1-1; the D gene is possibly TRBD1 (5 bases). CDR3 size: 15 residues. Germline CDR1 is MNHEY and CDR2 is SVGAGI. V was clipped by 3 bases and J by 0 bases, with 11 bases between them. As DNA, the CDR3 is TGTGCCAGCAGTTATGACGCAGGGTTGAACACTGAAGCTTTCTTT. Translated, it gives CASSYDAGLNTEAFF.

The CDR3 DNA is TGTGCCAGCAGCGTAGACAGCTCGAACACTGAAGCTTTCTTT. The encoded protein is CASSVDSSNTEAFF. The chain recombines TRBV9 with TRBJ1-1; D gene uncertain. CDR1 is SGDLS and CDR2 is YYNGEE in the germline V gene. This CDR3 has 14 residues. Trimming pared 0 bases from V and 1 base from J, leaving 7 bases between.

The V gene is TRBV3-1 (or the pseudogene TRBV3-2), the J gene TRBJ2-7; tentatively, D is TRBD2 (7 bases). Germline values: CDR1 LGHDT, CDR2 YNNKEL (reference sequence). Trimming stripped 3 bases from V and 2 bases from J, with 14 bases between. This CDR3 region has 15 residues. In nucleotides, the CDR3 is TGTGCCAGCAGCCAGGAAGGGGGGGGCCCCTACGAGCAGTACTTC. This sequence encodes CASSQEGGGPYEQYF.

Concerning this clone: The sample holds other DNA sequences that translate to the same CDR3. This chain uses TRBV28 with TRBJ2-6; a weak D match, TRBD1 (5 bases). V gave up 5 bases and J gave up 0 bases, with 8 bases separating them. The CDR3 length is 15 residues. Germline lookup yields CDR1 MDHEN and CDR2 SYDVKM. The CDR3 DNA sequence: TGTGCCAGCAGTCGCGACAGCTCTGGGGCCAACGTCCTGACTTTC. Protein product: CASSRDSSGANVLTF.